This is a list of T cell receptor beta chains from one sample in a study of T cell changes during pregnancy in multiple sclerosis. Assay used: immunoSEQ multiplex PCR; TCRdb lists only in-frame clones, some missing. The profile shows roughly 60,000 clones, over 95% of them singletons. The material sequenced was CD8+ T cells from peripheral blood mononuclear cells, taken after pregnancy. These receptors all stem from a female donor with multiple sclerosis, enrolled in a pregnancy study. CDR3s include the opening cysteine and the closing phenylalanine or tryptophan. The D gene is left open where the match is weak. Not all rows give a size; the values are once, few, many and, for expanded clones, a class.

cdr3_nt	cdr3_aa	j_call	v_call	d_call	clone_size
TGTGCCAGCAGCGTAGAAGCAGGGCTGAACACTGAAGCTTTCTTT	CASSVEAGLNTEAFF	TRBJ1-1	TRBV9	.	few
TGCGCCAGCAGCTTGGAGGGACTTCGAAGAAGTACCGGGGAGCTGTTTTTT	CASSLEGLRRSTGELFF	TRBJ2-2	TRBV5-1	.	.
TGTGCCAGTACCCTAACTAGCGGCGGGGCCAATGAGCAGTTCTTC	CASTLTSGGANEQFF	TRBJ2-1	TRBV19	TRBD2	.
TGTGCCATCAGTACACCGGGACAGGGCAACGAGCAGTACTTC	CAISTPGQGNEQYF	TRBJ2-7	TRBV10-3	TRBD1	few
TGTGCCAGCAGCCGAGGGACTAGCGGTTACACCGGGGAGCTGTTTTTT	CASSRGTSGYTGELFF	TRBJ2-2	TRBV28	TRBD2	.
TGTGCCACCAGCAGAGATCTTGGGGCTAGCTACGAGCAGTACTTC	CATSRDLGASYEQYF	TRBJ2-7	TRBV15	.	.
TGTGCCAGCAGTTACCTAGCGGCAAGCACAGATACGCAGTATTTT	CASSYLAASTDTQYF	TRBJ2-3	TRBV28	TRBD2	.
TGTGCCACCAGCCCCGGGATCGGGGACGAGCAGTACTTC	CATSPGIGDEQYF	TRBJ2-7	TRBV15	.	.
TGTGCCAGCAGTTTTCCGGGGTCCGAGACCCAGTACTTC	CASSFPGSETQYF	TRBJ2-5	TRBV27	.	.
TGTGCCAGCAGTGCCATGACAGGGGGGGACGAGCAGTACTTC	CASSAMTGGDEQYF	TRBJ2-7	TRBV6-5	TRBD1	once
TGCAGTGCTAGCGCCTACGAGCAGTACTTC	CSASAYEQYF	TRBJ2-7	TRBV20-1	.	.
TGTGCCAGCAGCGTAGGGGCAGCGGGAGAGGTCTACAATGAGCAGTTCTTC	CASSVGAAGEVYNEQFF	TRBJ2-1	TRBV9	TRBD2	.
TGTGCCAGCAGCCCTGGGACAGGGGGCAATCAGCCCCAGCATTTT	CASSPGTGGNQPQHF	TRBJ1-5	TRBV7-8	TRBD1	.
TGTGCCAGCAGTCCCCAGGGGGGACAGAATCAGCCCCAGCATTTT	CASSPQGGQNQPQHF	TRBJ1-5	TRBV27	TRBD1	.
TGTGCCAGTAGTAACCCCGGACTAGGCCTTGAGGGTGAGCAGTTCTTC	CASSNPGLGLEGEQFF	TRBJ2-1	TRBV19	TRBD2	.
TGCAGCGTTGAGCGGGACTACAATGAGCAGTTCTTC	CSVERDYNEQFF	TRBJ2-1	TRBV29-1	.	.
TGTGCCAGCAGCCTCCTAGCGGGATTGTCCCGAGAGACCCAGTACTTC	CASSLLAGLSRETQYF	TRBJ2-5	TRBV7-9	TRBD2	.
TGTGCCAGTAGTGGCGGGTTGAACACGCAGTATTTT	CASSGGLNTQYF	TRBJ2-3	TRBV19	.	.
TGTGCCAGCAGCCTTGGACAGGGGAACTATGGCTACACCTTC	CASSLGQGNYGYTF	TRBJ1-2	TRBV28	TRBD1	once
TGTGCCAGCAGCTCAACACAGGTAAACTCCTACAATGAGCAGTTCTTC	CASSSTQVNSYNEQFF	TRBJ2-1	TRBV7-9	.	.
TGTGCCAGCAGTTACGGTGTGAGTAGCACAGATACGCAGTATTTT	CASSYGVSSTDTQYF	TRBJ2-3	TRBV6-6	.	.
TGCGCCAGCAGCTTTCAGCGGGAGGGCTACAATGAGCAGTTCTTC	CASSFQREGYNEQFF	TRBJ2-1	TRBV5-1	TRBD2	once
TGTGCCAGCAGTCGAGGGGGGAACACTGAAGCTTTCTTT	CASSRGGNTEAFF	TRBJ1-1	TRBV27	.	once
TGTGCCAGCAGTCTCACTAGCGCCGGCAATGAGCAGTTCTTC	CASSLTSAGNEQFF	TRBJ2-1	TRBV28	TRBD2	once
TGTGCCAGCAGCCGGCGCGGTGTAAGTGAGCAGTTCTTC	CASSRRGVSEQFF	TRBJ2-1	TRBV7-9	.	.
TGCAGCGCCCGGGGGGGGGCGAACACTGAAGCTTTCTTT	CSARGGANTEAFF	TRBJ1-1	TRBV29-1	.	.
TGCGCCAGCAGCCGCGGGACAGTCACTGAAGCTTTCTTT	CASSRGTVTEAFF	TRBJ1-1	TRBV4-1	TRBD1	.
TGTGCCAGCGAGGGACAGGGGTACGAGCAGTACTTC	CASEGQGYEQYF	TRBJ2-7	TRBV2	TRBD1	.
TGTGCCAGCAGTTTCAAGGAGGCGAACACTGAAGCTTTCTTT	CASSFKEANTEAFF	TRBJ1-1	TRBV27	.	.
TGTGCCAGCAGTTTATCGTTCGGACAGGTCGCATCGGGCTACTACGAGCAGTACTTC	CASSLSFGQVASGYYEQYF	TRBJ2-7	TRBV27	TRBD1	.
TGTGCCACCAGCGGGAGGACTAGCGGGTTGATGGAGACCCAGTACTTC	CATSGRTSGLMETQYF	TRBJ2-5	TRBV15	TRBD2	once
TGTGCCAGTACCCCTAATGGGAGTCCCCACGAGCAGTACTTC	CASTPNGSPHEQYF	TRBJ2-7	TRBV19	.	.
TGCGCCAGCAGCTTGATACCGGGACAGGGGGCGCCGGTCTACGAGCAGTACTTC	CASSLIPGQGAPVYEQYF	TRBJ2-7	TRBV5-1	TRBD1	.
TGTGCCAGCAGTTTTGGGAGTAGCACAGATACGCAGTATTTT	CASSFGSSTDTQYF	TRBJ2-3	TRBV27	.	.
TGTGCCAGCAGTTGGAGGGGACCCTTAAGCTACGAGCAGTACTTC	CASSWRGPLSYEQYF	TRBJ2-7	TRBV28	.	.
TGTGCCTGGGTTACCCTGACAGGGGGTATTGGAAACACCATATATTTT	CAWVTLTGGIGNTIYF	TRBJ1-3	TRBV30	TRBD1	.
TGCGCCAGCAGCCAAGATATCGGCCAGGGTTACGAGCAGTACTTC	CASSQDIGQGYEQYF	TRBJ2-7	TRBV4-1	.	.
TGTGCCAGCAGTTTAAGCCCTACCTACCCCCAGTACTTC	CASSLSPTYPQYF	TRBJ2-5	TRBV27	.	.
TGTGCCAGCAGCTTTCCGGGCGGGATCAGGACAGATACGCAGTATTTT	CASSFPGGIRTDTQYF	TRBJ2-3	TRBV5-4	.	.
TGTGCCAGCAGCGCCGTGGGACTTACCACAGATACGCAGTATTTT	CASSAVGLTTDTQYF	TRBJ2-3	TRBV9	.	.
TGCAGCCTTCGGGGGGAAACGGGCGAGCAGTACTTC	CSLRGETGEQYF	TRBJ2-7	TRBV29-1	TRBD2	.
TGTGCCAGCAGCGTAGCTGGTTCTAGCGGAATCACAGATACGCAGTATTTT	CASSVAGSSGITDTQYF	TRBJ2-3	TRBV9	TRBD2	.
TGTGCCAGCAGTGAACAGGTTTGGCAGCCCCAGCATTTT	CASSEQVWQPQHF	TRBJ1-5	TRBV6-1	.	.
TGTGCCAGCAGCCAGGGCCACAGTTACTCCTACGAGCAGTACTTC	CASSQGHSYSYEQYF	TRBJ2-7	TRBV14	.	.
TGCGCCAGCAGCTTGGCGGTAGGCACAGATACGCAGTATTTT	CASSLAVGTDTQYF	TRBJ2-3	TRBV5-1	.	.
TGTGCCAGCAGCCGATCGGACAGGGGCCAAGAGACCCAGTACTTC	CASSRSDRGQETQYF	TRBJ2-5	TRBV7-6	TRBD1	once
TGTGCCAGCAGTTCATCCTGGGGGGAGCGCCCCTACGAGCAGTACTTC	CASSSSWGERPYEQYF	TRBJ2-7	TRBV27	.	.
TGCGCCAGCAGCCAAGATCCACTAGCAACCTACGAGCAGTACTTC	CASSQDPLATYEQYF	TRBJ2-7	TRBV4-3	.	.
TGTGCCAGTAGTATAGGGACACGGGGGGGCAATCAGCCCCAGCATTTT	CASSIGTRGGNQPQHF	TRBJ1-5	TRBV19	.	once
TGTGCCAGCAGCCGCGCCGGGAGACCCTACGAGCAGTACTTC	CASSRAGRPYEQYF	TRBJ2-7	TRBV7-9	.	.
TGTGCCAGCAGCTCGACGGGTGGCTATTCACCCCTCCACTTT	CASSSTGGYSPLHF	TRBJ1-6	TRBV7-9	.	.
TGTGCCAGCAGTTACTGGCAGTCCTCTGGGGCCAACGTCCTGACTTTC	CASSYWQSSGANVLTF	TRBJ2-6	TRBV6-5	.	.
TGTGCCAGCGGGAAGGACTGGAGCTACGAGCAGTACTTC	CASGKDWSYEQYF	TRBJ2-7	TRBV27	.	.
TGCAGCGTGTCTTTGGGACAGGGGTTAGACGAGGCGAGTTGGGAGACCCAGTACTTC	CSVSLGQGLDEASWETQYF	TRBJ2-5	TRBV29-1	TRBD1	.